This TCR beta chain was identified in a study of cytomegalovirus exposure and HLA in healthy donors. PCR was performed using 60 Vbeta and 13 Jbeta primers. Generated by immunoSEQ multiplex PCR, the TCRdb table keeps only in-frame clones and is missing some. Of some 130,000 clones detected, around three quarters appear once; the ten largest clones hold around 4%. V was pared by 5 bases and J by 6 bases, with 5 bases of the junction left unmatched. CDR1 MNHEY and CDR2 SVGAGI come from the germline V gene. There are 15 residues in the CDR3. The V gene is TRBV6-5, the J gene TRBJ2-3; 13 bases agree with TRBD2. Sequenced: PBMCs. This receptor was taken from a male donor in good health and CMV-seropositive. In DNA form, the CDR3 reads TGTGCCAGCAGTAGACTAGCGGGGGGAGCGGATACGCAGTATTTT. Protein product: CASSRLAGGADTQYF.